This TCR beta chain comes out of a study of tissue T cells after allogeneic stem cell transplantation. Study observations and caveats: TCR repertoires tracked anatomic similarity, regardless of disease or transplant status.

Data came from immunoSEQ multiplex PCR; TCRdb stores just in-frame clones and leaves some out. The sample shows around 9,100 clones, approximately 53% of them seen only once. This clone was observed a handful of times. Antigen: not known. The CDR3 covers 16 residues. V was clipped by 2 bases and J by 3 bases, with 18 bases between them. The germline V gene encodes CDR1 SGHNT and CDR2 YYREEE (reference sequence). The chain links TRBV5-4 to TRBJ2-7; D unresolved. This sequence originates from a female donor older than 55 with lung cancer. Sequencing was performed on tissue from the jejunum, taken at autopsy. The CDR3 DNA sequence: TGTGCCAGCAGCTTCGGATCAGGAGTGCTTGACTACGAGCAGTACTTC. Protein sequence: CASSFGSGVLDYEQYF.